This TCR beta chain was identified during a study of brain T cells in children with intractable seizures. Only cases whose brain tissue showed the highest T cell transcript signatures were sequenced. Patients received at least one anti-epileptic drug before surgery. Worth noting for this clone: The antigen is not known.

The data were produced by immunoSEQ multiplex PCR, yet TCRdb's version contains in-frame clones alone and is incomplete. The sample carries fewer than 50,000 clones, roughly 90% recorded once. V was shortened by 1 base and J by 0 bases, with 19 bases between the two germline ends. Germline V lookup: CDR1 PRHDT, CDR2 FYEKMQ (reference sequence). The CDR3 loop spans 20 amino acids. Study-level points and caveats: HCMV serostatus was not known, and viral specificity came from CDR3 similarity only.

The sequencing used peripheral blood, collected at surgery. The receptor was isolated from a girl aged 2-10 years with tuberous sclerosis and intractable seizures. The chain combines TRBV13 with TRBJ2-6; D possibly corresponds to TRBD1 (5 bases). The CDR3 region has the DNA TGTGCCAGCAGCTTAGTTTCACCGGCAGGGCCTCTCTCTGGGGCCAACGTCCTGACTTTC. Translation gives CASSLVSPAGPLSGANVLTF.